These 21 T cell receptor beta chains were all obtained from the same sample, sequenced in a study of T cells after yellow fever vaccination. TCRdb reanalysed the 5' RACE reads using MiXCR and keeps one entry per CDR3 protein. The data contain fewer than 450,000 distinct CDR3 sequences, 8% to 9.5% of them singletons. This specimen consisted of PBMCs, obtained about 49 days after the first yellow fever vaccination. These receptors came from a man younger than 30 who received the YFV17D yellow fever vaccine.

The gene calls are TRBV30 and TRBJ1-4; 8 nucleotides line up with TRBD1. Per germline, CDR1 GTSNPN and CDR2 SVGIG (reference sequence). The CDR3 is 13 amino acids. The V and J ends lost 4 bases and 6 bases, in that order; junction bases with no gene match: 4. CDR3 in DNA: TGTGCCTGGAATCCGGGACAGGATGAAAAACTGTTTTTT. The encoded protein is CAWNPGQDEKLFF.

This chain uses TRBV29-1 with TRBJ2-3; 14 nucleotides match TRBD2. This CDR3 is 16 amino acids long. Per the germline V gene, CDR1 is SQVTM and CDR2 is ANQGSEA. Trimming cost V 6 bases and J 5 bases; bases outside gene matches: 10. The CDR3 protein is CSVGVTSGGALDTQYF. In DNA form, the CDR3 reads TGCAGCGTGGGTGTGACTAGCGGGGGGGCCTTAGATACGCAGTATTTT.

There are many counts of this clonotype. The genes are TRBV7-8 and TRBJ2-2, with a weak D call TRBD1 (6 bases). Germline V gives CDR1 SGHVS, CDR2 FQNEAQ. The CDR3 is 15 residues long. The V end lost 5 bases, the J end lost 2 bases, and 12 bases lay between the germline ends. The CDR3 bases are TGTGCCAGCAGCCTGAGGACAGTCAACACCGGGGAGCTGTTTTTT. This encodes CASSLRTVNTGELFF.

This clonotype was recorded at least ten times. The chain recombines TRBV6-1 with TRBJ2-2; 7 bases align to TRBD2. Trimming removed 6 bases from V and 0 bases from J; junction bases left unmatched: 4. Germline-derived CDR1 and CDR2 are MNHNS and SASEGT. The CDR3 contains 15 residues. Here the CDR3 DNA reads TGTGCCAGCAGCCCCGCGGGGGCGAACACCGGGGAGCTGTTTTTT. Translating gives CASSPAGANTGELFF.

This clonotype was seen only a few times. This rearrangement joins TRBV27 to TRBJ2-3; D may be TRBD1 (6 bases). The V end lost 6 bases, the J end lost 4 bases, and 14 bases lay between the germline ends. Germline loops: CDR1 MNHEY, CDR2 SMNVEV (reference sequence). CDR3 length: 14 amino acids. Written as DNA, the CDR3 is TGTGCCAGCAGCTTACAGGGTCGGGCAGATACGCAGTATTTT. Protein product: CASSLQGRADTQYF.

Notes on this clonotype: This sequence may be a read error, since a much larger clone differs from it by one base. This CDR3 is CASSWTGNTGELFF. The CDR3 nucleotides are TGTGCCAGCAGCTGGACAGGGAACACCGGGGAGCTGTTTTTT. The chain recombines TRBV7-3 with TRBJ2-2, with 7 positions matching TRBD1. The germline V gene has CDR1 SGHTA and CDR2 FQGTGA. V lost 4 bases, J lost 1 base, and 0 bases stayed unmatched. This CDR3 has 14 amino acids. Combining the CDR3 with reference TRBV7-3 and TRBJ2-2 gives the whole variable domain GAGVSQTPSNKVTEKGKYVELRCDPISGHTALYWYRQSLGQGPEFLIYFQGTGAADDSGLPNDRFFAVRPEGSVSTLKIQRTERGDSAVYLCASSWTGNTGELFFGEGSRLTVL.

The V call is TRBV18, the J call TRBJ1-5, with D perhaps TRBD1 (5 bases). The CDR3 is 16 amino acids. Germline V gene data show CDR1 as KGHSH and CDR2 as LQKENI. Between the trimmed V and J ends, which lost 3 bases and 4 bases, there was a span of 16 bases. The CDR3 DNA follows: TGTGCCAGCTCACCGCCCTCGGGGCTAAGGAATCAGCCCCAGCATTTT. Protein product: CASSPPSGLRNQPQHF.

This clonotype was seen at least ten times. The gene calls are TRBV5-4 and TRBJ2-3; perhaps TRBD2 as D (6 bases). This CDR3 has 16 amino acids. From germline, CDR1 is SGHNT and CDR2 YYREEE (reference sequence). V was cut by 4 bases and J by 0 bases, with 15 bases left in between. CDR3 residues: CASSAGTDASTDTQYF. The CDR3 nucleotides read TGTGCCAGCAGCGCGGGGACGGATGCTAGCACAGATACGCAGTATTTT.

This clonotype has only a few counts. The chain has TRBV28 and TRBJ1-1, with 8 bases fitting TRBD1. This CDR3 is 15 amino acids long. Per the germline V gene, CDR1 is MDHEN and CDR2 is SYDVKM. With 8 bases clipped from V and 5 bases from J, the junction kept 13 bases outside the gene matches. This chain's CDR3 is CASRPAGQVTTEAFF. The CDR3 DNA reads as TGTGCCAGCCGCCCGGCGGGACAGGTTACGACTGAAGCTTTCTTT.

V is TRBV12-3 or TRBV12-4 and J is TRBJ2-1, with TRBD2 matching 11 bases. V shed 1 base and J 14 bases; nucleotides not matched to a gene: 4. CDR3 length: 13 residues. The CDR3 here is CASSLVAGGPEFF. CDR3 DNA: TGTGCCAGCAGTTTAGTAGCGGGGGGGCCAGAGTTCTTC.

J is TRBJ1-5 and V is TRBV29-1; no clear D. This CDR3 contains 12 residues. V lost 7 bases, J lost 4 bases, and 11 bases lay in between. Germline V gives CDR1 SQVTM, CDR2 ANQGSEA. The CDR3 spells CSAQDPNQPQHF. CDR3 DNA: TGCAGCGCCCAGGACCCTAATCAGCCCCAGCATTTT.

The rearrangement links TRBV6-1 to TRBJ1-2, with TRBD1 identical over 9 bases. Germline CDR1 reads MNHNS; CDR2 reads SASEGT. The CDR3 is 13 residues long. Trimming removed 10 bases from V and 5 bases from J; junction bases left unmatched: 8. The CDR3 nucleotides are TGTGCCACTTCCCCCGGACAGGGGTATGGCTACACCTTC. Amino acids: CATSPGQGYGYTF.

This clonotype has only a few counts. The rearrangement uses TRBV5-1 and TRBJ1-2; no clear D gene. The ends were cut back, 4 bases at V and 4 bases at J, with 20 bases in the middle. The CDR3 contains 16 residues. CDR1 is SGHRS and CDR2 is YFSETQ in the germline V gene. CDR3 nucleotide sequence: TGCGCCAGCAGCCTGCAGAACGCGGGAGTCAGCTATGGCTACACCTTC. It encodes CASSLQNAGVSYGYTF. Together with reference TRBV5-1 and TRBJ1-2, the CDR3 gives the full variable domain: KAGVTQTPRYLIKTRGQQVTLSCSPISGHRSVSWYQQTPGQGLQFLFEYFSETQRNKGNFPGRFSGRQFSNSRSEMNVSTLELGDSALYLCASSLQNAGVSYGYTFGSGTRLTVV.

This clonotype was counted only a few times. The J gene is TRBJ2-1, the V gene TRBV5-6; D is tentatively TRBD1 or TRBD2 (5 bases each). The CDR3 runs to 16 residues. CDR1 is SGHDT and CDR2 is YYEEEE in the germline V gene. V dropped 0 bases and J dropped 3 bases, with 13 bases sitting between them. The CDR3 nucleotides are TGTGCCAGCAGCTTGGTGGGGGAAGCTATCTACAATGAGCAGTTCTTC. Translation: CASSLVGEAIYNEQFF.

The DNA of the CDR3 is TGCGCCAGCAGCCAAGATGGGACTAGCGGGGGGCCGGGTACGCAGTATTTT. This encodes CASSQDGTSGGPGTQYF. The chain is built from TRBV4-1 and TRBJ2-3; 15 bases are shared with TRBD2. V was pared by 0 bases and J by 8 bases, with 6 bases of the junction left unmatched. Germline lookup yields CDR1 MGHRA and CDR2 YSYEKL. This CDR3 comprises 17 residues.

This clonotype was seen many times. This chain links TRBV29-1 with TRBJ1-1, with D hard to call. The CDR3 runs to 13 residues. Germline V gives CDR1 SQVTM, CDR2 ANQGSEA. V shed 4 bases and J shed 5 bases, with 14 bases lying between them. In DNA, the CDR3 is TGCAGCGTTGTAAGGGCGTCAACAACTGAAGCTTTCTTT. As protein: CSVVRASTTEAFF.

The chain employs TRBV6-1 and TRBJ2-5, with 7 positions matching TRBD1. With 3 bases clipped from V and 4 bases from J, the junction kept 2 bases outside the gene matches. The germline V gene encodes CDR1 MNHNS and CDR2 SASEGT. This CDR3 has 13 amino acids. DNA for the CDR3: TGTGCCAGCAGTGACCGGGACAGAGAGACCCAGTACTTC. It translates to CASSDRDRETQYF.

This clonotype was observed a few times. The V call is TRBV5-1, the J call TRBJ2-2, with D perhaps TRBD1 (5 bases). The germline gives CDR1 SGHRS, CDR2 YFSETQ. Between the trimmed V and J ends, which lost 0 bases and 4 bases, there was a span of 13 bases. CDR3 length: 16 amino acids. CDR3 bases: TGCGCCAGCAGCTTGGGGCCCAGGGTAATCACCGGGGAGCTGTTTTTT. This encodes CASSLGPRVITGELFF.

There are a few counts of this clonotype. The rearrangement links TRBV6-1 to TRBJ2-3, with D possibly matching TRBD1 (5 bases). Trimming took off 6 bases at V and 5 bases at J, with 18 bases between the two ends. The CDR3 loop spans 15 amino acids. Germline CDR1 and CDR2: MNHNS and SASEGT. In nucleotides, the CDR3 is TGTGCCAGCAGGGAGTTGGGGCAGGCTAAAGATACGCAGTATTTT. It specifies CASRELGQAKDTQYF.

A few counts support this clonotype. The chain's CDR3 is CASSLWALAYEQYF. CDR3 coding DNA: TGTGCCAGCAGTTTATGGGCGCTGGCCTACGAGCAGTACTTC. This chain links TRBV12-3 or TRBV12-4 with TRBJ2-7; D is uncertain. CDR3 length: 14 amino acids. V lost 2 bases and J 2 bases, leaving 10 bases between the germline ends.

The J gene is TRBJ1-6, the V gene TRBV2, with D unclear. V was cut by 6 bases and J by 9 bases, with 15 bases left in between. Germline CDR1 is SNHLY and CDR2 is FYNNEI. The CDR3 has 14 residues. Here the CDR3 DNA reads TGTGCCAGCAGCGCGGACCCCCGACGTTCACCCCTCCACTTT. This codes for CASSADPRRSPLHF.